A single sample gave rise to the 15 T cell receptor beta chains below, sequenced in a study of OX40 agonist ivuxolimab in advanced cancers. Clones were sequenced by immunoSEQ multiplex PCR, and TCRdb holds only the in-frame ones, with some missing. Of 95,000 or so clones listed, approximately 85% are singletons. Here the sequenced sample was CD4+ or CD8+ T cells sorted from blood, taken in a trial of the OX40 agonist ivuxolimab. Receptor source: an adult with an advanced solid tumor such as melanoma, head and neck, liver or kidney cancer.

V and J are TRBV6-5 and TRBJ2-2, with 8 bases aligning to TRBD1. Germline V lookup: CDR1 MNHEY, CDR2 SVGAGI. The ends lost 6 bases at V and 9 bases at J; junction bases unmatched: 6. The CDR3 loop spans 13 amino acids. Here the CDR3 reads CASSRQGNWELFF. The DNA for the CDR3 is TGTGCCAGCAGCCGACAGGGGAACTGGGAGCTGTTTTTT.

The CDR3 here is CASSQDPGQNSYEQYF. CDR3 coding DNA: TGTGCCAGCAGCCAAGATCCGGGACAAAACTCCTACGAGCAGTACTTC. The chain joins TRBV7-9 to TRBJ2-7, with D perhaps TRBD1 (6 bases). Germline CDR1 reads SEHNR; CDR2 reads FQNEAQ (reference sequence). V was pared by 5 bases and J by 0 bases, with 17 bases between. The CDR3 runs 16 residues. The whole variable domain, filled in from reference TRBV7-9 and TRBJ2-7, reads DTGVSQNPRHKITKRGQNVTFRCDPISEHNRLYWYRQTLGQGPEFLTYFQNEAQLEKSRLLSDRFSAERPKGSFSTLEIQRTEQGDSAMYLCASSQDPGQNSYEQYFGPGTRLTVT.

This chain links TRBV6-5 with TRBJ2-3; D uncertain. CDR1 MNHEY and CDR2 SVGAGI come from the germline V gene. V shed 5 bases and J shed 2 bases, with 2 bases lying between them. CDR3 length: 11 amino acids. CDR3 protein: CASSVTDTQYF. In DNA form, the CDR3 reads TGTGCCAGCAGTGTCACAGATACGCAGTATTTT.

This clone has only a few counts. The genes are TRBV5-1 and TRBJ1-2, with D possibly being TRBD1 (5 bases). The CDR3 covers 13 residues. The germline V gene has CDR1 SGHRS and CDR2 YFSETQ. Trimming took off 7 bases at V and 8 bases at J, with 18 bases between the two ends. The CDR3: CASRQGERGGYTF. CDR3 in DNA: TGCGCCAGCCGGCAGGGAGAAAGGGGAGGCTACACCTTC.

This clone was observed a few times. This rearrangement joins TRBV6-1 to TRBJ1-5, with 7 bases identical to TRBD1. V lost 5 bases to trimming and J lost 6 bases; unmatched junction nucleotides: 10. The CDR3 covers 15 residues. CDR1 is MNHNS, CDR2 SASEGT, per germline. CDR3 sequence (DNA): TGTGCCAGCAGTCCAAAGGCTTCAGGGGGTCAGCCCCAGCATTTT. Protein product: CASSPKASGGQPQHF.

V is TRBV6-4 and J is TRBJ2-7, with 9 bases aligning to TRBD2. J lost 3 bases, V lost 4 bases, and 7 bases had no gene match. CDR3 size: 15 residues. Germline CDR1 MRHNA, CDR2 SNTAGT. This CDR3 reads CASSAAPSGIYEQYF. Here the CDR3 DNA reads TGTGCCAGCAGTGCCGCCCCTAGCGGGATCTACGAGCAGTACTTC.

This sequence joins TRBV28 and TRBJ2-3; 10 positions agree with TRBD1. This CDR3 has 16 amino acids. CDR1 MDHEN and CDR2 SYDVKM come from the germline V gene. Trimming removed 5 bases from V and 5 bases from J; junction bases left unmatched: 10. The DNA for the CDR3 is TGTGCCAGCAGTGTAGACTCCGGGACAGGGGAAGATACGCAGTATTTT. Translation: CASSVDSGTGEDTQYF.

V and J are TRBV29-1 and TRBJ2-7; TRBD1 matches 7 bases. CDR3 length: 13 amino acids. With V trimmed by 2 bases and J by 0 bases, 1 base remained unmatched. Germline V CDR1 and CDR2: SQVTM, ANQGSEA. The CDR3 sequence is CSVETGASYEQYF. The CDR3, as DNA: TGCAGCGTTGAAACAGGGGCCTCCTACGAGCAGTACTTC.

The V and J genes are TRBV6-5 and TRBJ2-2; no clear D. The CDR3 is made up of 14 amino acids. The germline CDR1 and CDR2 sequences are MNHEY and SVGAGI. V was clipped by 0 bases and J by 6 bases, with 8 bases between them. The CDR3 is CASSYSIYAGELFF. CDR3 nucleotide sequence: TGTGCCAGCAGTTACTCGATATACGCCGGGGAGCTGTTTTTT.

The V gene is TRBV9, the J gene TRBJ2-5; D not resolved. The J call may not be correct, given that the DNA end is closer to TRBJ2-7. The germline CDR1 and CDR2 sequences are SGDLS and YYNGEE. The CDR3 is 14 amino acids. The CDR3 loop is CASSVGITSYEQYF. The CDR3, as DNA: TGTGCCAGCAGCGTAGGTATCACCTCCTACGAGCAGTACTTC.

The V and J genes are TRBV7-2 and TRBJ2-1, with D hard to call. This CDR3 has 13 amino acids. V lost 0 bases and J 8 bases, leaving 8 bases between the germline ends. Per germline, CDR1 SGHTA and CDR2 FQGNSA. In nucleotides, the CDR3 is TGTGCCAGCAGCTTAGCAATAGCTGATGAGCAGTTCTTC. It specifies CASSLAIADEQFF. Based on the CDR3 plus reference TRBV7-2 and TRBJ2-1, the full variable domain is GAGVSQSPSNKVTEKGKDVELRCDPISGHTALYWYRQSLGQGLEFLIYFQGNSAPDKSGLPSDRFSAERTGGSVSTLTIQRTQQEDSAVYLCASSLAIADEQFFGPGTRLTVL.

The chain recombines TRBV2 with TRBJ2-5; weak D call: TRBD2 (5 bases). The germline V gene encodes CDR1 SNHLY and CDR2 FYNNEI. Trimming shortened V by 1 base and J by 7 bases, and 13 bases separated the two germline ends. The CDR3 length is 14 residues. The CDR3 protein is CASSEDSGWGTQYF. In nucleotides, the CDR3 is TGTGCCAGCAGTGAAGACTCGGGGTGGGGGACCCAGTACTTC.

Turning to this clone: One end of the junction is discordant with germline, which a read error may explain. The J gene is TRBJ2-7, the V gene TRBV30, with D tentatively TRBD2 (5 bases). Germline CDR1 GTSNPN, CDR2 SVGIG (reference sequence). CDR3 length: 13 residues. The CDR3 reads CAWSPGLSPFTIF. The CDR3 bases are TGTGCCTGGAGTCCCGGACTCTCCCCCTTCACTATCTTC.

This chain joins TRBV28 and TRBJ1-2; possibly TRBD1 for D (5 bases). The CDR3 has 14 residues. Per the germline V gene, CDR1 is MDHEN and CDR2 is SYDVKM. Trimming left V 6 bases short and J 5 bases short, with 16 bases between. CDR3 sequence: CASSWGGTYYGYTF. CDR3 sequence (DNA): TGTGCCAGCAGCTGGGGGGGGACCTATTATGGCTACACCTTC.

This chain links TRBV6-6 with TRBJ2-7, with 12 bases aligning to TRBD2. CDR1 and CDR2 from the germline V gene are MNHNY and SVGAGI (reference sequence). V dropped 2 bases and J dropped 1; count of bases not matched to a gene: 0. This CDR3 is 15 amino acids long. The CDR3 nucleotides read TGTGCCAGCAGTTACGGACTAGCGGGGTCCTACGAGCAGTACTTC. Protein sequence: CASSYGLAGSYEQYF.